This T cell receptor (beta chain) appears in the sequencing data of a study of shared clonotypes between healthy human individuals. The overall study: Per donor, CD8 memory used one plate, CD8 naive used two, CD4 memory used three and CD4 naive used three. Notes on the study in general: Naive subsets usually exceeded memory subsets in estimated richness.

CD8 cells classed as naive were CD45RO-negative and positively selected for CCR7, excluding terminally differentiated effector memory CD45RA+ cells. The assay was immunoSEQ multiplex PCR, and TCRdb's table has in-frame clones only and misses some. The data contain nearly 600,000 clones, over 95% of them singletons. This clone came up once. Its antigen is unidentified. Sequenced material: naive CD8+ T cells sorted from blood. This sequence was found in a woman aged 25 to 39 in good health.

The chain's CDR3 is CASSLGRVPYEQYF. CDR3 sequence (DNA): TGTGCCAGCAGTTTGGGGCGGGTTCCCTACGAGCAGTACTTC. The genes are TRBV28 and TRBJ2-7; TRBD1 or TRBD2 may be the D gene (5 bases each). Trimming took 3 bases from V and 2 from J, leaving 11 bases between them. CDR3 length equals 14 residues. The germline gives CDR1 MDHEN, CDR2 SYDVKM.